In its sample, the clone carrying this TCR beta chain was seen many times. Reverse transcription of blood and skin TCR RNA was primed at alpha and beta constant regions. Amplification of ligated cDNA took four PCR rounds with SP2 and nested alpha and beta constant primers. Via MiXCR, TCRdb re-called the 5' RACE reads, giving one row per CDR3 protein. The sample lists approximately 27,000 distinct CDR3 sequences, under 25% occurring once. The germline CDR1 and CDR2 sequences are MDHEN and SYDVKM. This CDR3 has 14 residues. V lost 2 bases, J lost 5 bases, and 12 bases lay in between. This entry is derived from a study of naive and memory T cell subsets. Adult healthy volunteers gave 2.5 ml peripheral blood for whole-blood RNA. The library had UMIs added by 3' ligation of an oligonucleotide to TCR cDNA.

The receptor was isolated from a female donor in good health. The V and J genes are TRBV28 and TRBJ2-5; D gene ambiguous. The CDR3 protein is CASSLMARSETQYF. CDR3 nucleotide sequence: TGTGCCAGCAGTTTAATGGCGCGGTCGGAGACCCAGTACTTC.